Listed below are T cell receptor beta chains from one sample, sequenced in a study of blood T cell repertoires in COVID-19. Using immunoSEQ multiplex PCR, the repertoire was profiled, and TCRdb retains in-frame clones only, with some absent. In the table there are some 170,000 clones, roughly 87% of which are singletons. The specimen was PBMCs or T cells enriched from blood (not recorded which). These receptors were taken from a human donor with acute COVID-19. The donor label of this sample is uncertain. Each CDR3 is given without its conserved first and last residue. Clone size appears in some rows only: once, few, many, or a class for an expanded clone.

j_call v_call clone_size cdr3_aa
TRBJ1-2 TRBV6-2/TRBV6-3 - ASSRTGDYGYT
TRBJ2-2 TRBV27 - ASSFLAGGRSTGELF
TRBJ2-3 TRBV10-3 - AISESGGSDTQY
TRBJ2-5 TRBV7-9 - ASSLETSGGGTQY
TRBJ1-1 TRBV11-1 - ASSSLQGGTEAF
TRBJ1-1 TRBV19 - ASSGTGGTEAF
TRBJ1-3 TRBV7-9 - ATPSGPVSGNTIY
TRBJ1-5 TRBV27 - ASSLGGNNQPQH
TRBJ1-4 TRBV30 - AWRTDSGRKLF
TRBJ2-3 TRBV7-3 - ASSLSRAGGTDTQY
TRBJ1-2 TRBV6-5 - ASRAQGAGDGYT
TRBJ2-5 TRBV6-5 once ASRLAGAQETQY
TRBJ1-2 TRBV4-1 - ASSQRTGTGAKNYGYT
TRBJ1-2 TRBV19 once ASMRGGYGYT
TRBJ2-5 TRBV5-1 - ASSLDPGAKETQY
TRBJ2-7 TRBV21-1 - ASSPDLRQAIYEQY
TRBJ1-2 TRBV3-1/TRBV3-2 - ASSQESVGGGNYGYT
TRBJ2-5 TRBV7-6 once ASSPPPGLAGGRQETQY
TRBJ2-1 TRBV10-3 - AISEKGEQF
TRBJ2-2 TRBV5-1 - ASSLGKQGTGELF
TRBJ2-7 TRBV12-3/TRBV12-4 - ASSLAVAYEQY
TRBJ1-2 TRBV29-1 - SVEAGGLGYT
TRBJ1-1 TRBV5-6 - ASSFRGVPEAF
TRBJ2-5 TRBV9 - ASSPRVGVLQETQY
TRBJ2-3 TRBV7-3 - ASSLIRGDTQY
TRBJ2-3 TRBV24-1 - ATSLGGAPTDTQY
TRBJ1-4 TRBV27 - ASSRDRANEKLF
TRBJ1-1 TRBV11-2 - ASSLDPGQNTEAF
TRBJ2-3 TRBV7-2 - ASSLALAGDGSVTQY
TRBJ1-1 TRBV5-6 - ASSHQGVTEAF
TRBJ2-2 TRBV5-1 - ASSGGTGGTGELF
TRBJ1-2 TRBV19 - ASSTSGDGYT
TRBJ1-5 TRBV7-2 - ASSLARGQPQH
TRBJ2-1 TRBV5-6 - ASSWGQEQF
TRBJ2-7 TRBV5-1 - ASSFPPGQGHEQY
TRBJ2-6 TRBV19 - ASWGITRSGANVLT
TRBJ2-7 TRBV5-4 few ASSFRNRGADEQY
TRBJ1-5 TRBV18 - ASSPAGGADQPQH
TRBJ2-2 TRBV7-3 - ASSLGGQQNTGELF
TRBJ2-3 TRBV25-1 - ASSDRQITDTQY
TRBJ2-7 TRBV5-4 - ASSTGQGNLDEQY
TRBJ2-3 TRBV9 - ASSHGLAGGSTDTQY
TRBJ1-5 TRBV7-8 few ASSLGGGGNQPQH
TRBJ2-1 TRBV3-1/TRBV3-2 - ASSQEGLAGGLSNEQF
TRBJ2-1 TRBV11-2 - ASSSTGLGVSYNEQF
TRBJ1-5 TRBV6-5 few ASSTTGLNQPQH
TRBJ1-6 TRBV11-2 few ASSPGTGADNSPLH
TRBJ2-7 TRBV5-4 - ASSRTNGAPEQY
TRBJ2-5 TRBV18 - ASSPPGLAGSEKTQY
TRBJ1-4 TRBV5-4 - ASSLYRGVGTNEKLF